The T cell receptor (beta chain) described here comes from a study of cytomegalovirus exposure and HLA in healthy donors. Study outcomes and limitations: Rarity characterized most TCR sequences, yet some public TCRs appeared in many donors.

Of note for this clone: The antigen remains unidentified.

Trimming removed 5 bases at V and 1 base at J, with 8 bases between. The CDR3 length is 13 residues. TCRdb keeps only in-frame clones here, not all; method: immunoSEQ multiplex PCR. The sample includes roughly 180,000 clones, roughly 86% seen only once; the top ten take more than 5.5%. The sequencing input was PBMCs. The chain employs TRBV23-1 and TRBJ1-1, with D unclear. TRBV23-1 is marked as an open reading frame, function uncertain. This clonotype was obtained from a man younger than 45 in good health and CMV-seropositive. CDR3 coding DNA: TGCGCCAGCAGTGAGATCACGAACACTGAAGCTTTCTTT. As protein: CASSEITNTEAFF.